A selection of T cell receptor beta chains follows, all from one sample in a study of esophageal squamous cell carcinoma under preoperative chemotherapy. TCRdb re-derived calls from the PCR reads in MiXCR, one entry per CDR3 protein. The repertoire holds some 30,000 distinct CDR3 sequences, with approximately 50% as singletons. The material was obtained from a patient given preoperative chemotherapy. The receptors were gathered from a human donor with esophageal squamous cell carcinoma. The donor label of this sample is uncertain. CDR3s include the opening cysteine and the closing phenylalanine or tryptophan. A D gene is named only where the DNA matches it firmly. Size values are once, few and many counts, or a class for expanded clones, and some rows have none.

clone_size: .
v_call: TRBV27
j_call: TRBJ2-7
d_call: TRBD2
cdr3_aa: CASKDYAGRAGYEQYF
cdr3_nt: TGTGCCAGCAAGGATTATGCCGGGAGGGCCGGTTACGAGCAGTACTTC

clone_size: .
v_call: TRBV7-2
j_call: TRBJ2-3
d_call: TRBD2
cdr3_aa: CANSQRVGGGDTQYF
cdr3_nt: TGTGCCAACTCACAAAGGGTCGGCGGGGGGGATACGCAGTATTTT

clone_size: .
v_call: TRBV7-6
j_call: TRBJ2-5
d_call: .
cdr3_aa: CASSSAAPGGRAAETQYF
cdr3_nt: TGTGCCAGCAGCTCTGCGGCCCCCGGGGGCAGGGCCGCAGAGACGCAGTATTTC

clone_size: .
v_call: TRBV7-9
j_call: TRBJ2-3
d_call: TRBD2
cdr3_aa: CASSRPGGRAKDTQYF
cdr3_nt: TGTGCCAGCAGCCGACCGGGGGGGAGGGCCAAAGATACTCAGTACTTT

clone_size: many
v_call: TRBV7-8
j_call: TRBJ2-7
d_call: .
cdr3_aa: CASSLQGNSYNEQYF
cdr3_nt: TGTGCCAGCAGCTTACAGGGCAACTCCTACAATGAGCAGTACTTC

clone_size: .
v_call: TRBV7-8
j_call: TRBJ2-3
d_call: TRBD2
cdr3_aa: CASGLLGGRATNMQYF
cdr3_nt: TGTGCCAGCGGCTTGCTGGGCGGGAGAGCCACAAATATGCAGTATTTT

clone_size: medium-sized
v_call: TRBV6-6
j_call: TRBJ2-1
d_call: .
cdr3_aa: CASSYKVSSYNEQFF
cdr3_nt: TGTGCCAGCAGTTACAAGGTCAGCTCCTACAATGAGCAGTTCTTC

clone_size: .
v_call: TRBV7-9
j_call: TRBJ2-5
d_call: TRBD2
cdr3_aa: CASSPGGGGGQETQLF
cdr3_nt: TGTGCCAGCAGCCCGGGGGGTGGCGGGGGGCAAGAGACCCAGCTTTTC

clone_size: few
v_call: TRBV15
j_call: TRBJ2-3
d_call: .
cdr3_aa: CATSNVVTTDTQYF
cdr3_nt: TGTGCCACCAGCAACGTCGTTACCACAGATACGCAGTATTTT

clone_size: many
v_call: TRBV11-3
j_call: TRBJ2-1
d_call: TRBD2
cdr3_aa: CASSLGGLAGEEQFF
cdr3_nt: TGTGCCAGCAGCTTAGGGGGACTAGCGGGAGAGGAGCAGTTCTTC

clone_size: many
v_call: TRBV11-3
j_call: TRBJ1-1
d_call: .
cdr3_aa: CASSFSYVGSAFF
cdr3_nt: TGTGCCAGCAGCTTTTCCTACGTCGGGAGTGCTTTCTTT

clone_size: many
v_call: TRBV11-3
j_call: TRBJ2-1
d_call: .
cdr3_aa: CASSEAIMGEAGPIYEQFF
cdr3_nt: TGTGCCAGCAGCGAGGCTATTATGGGGGAAGCGGGTCCGATATACGAGCAGTTCTTC

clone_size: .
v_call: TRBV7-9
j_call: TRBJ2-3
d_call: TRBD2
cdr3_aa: CASSSSPGTSGGSSTDTQYF
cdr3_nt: TGTGCCAGCAGCTCCAGTCCCGGGACTAGCGGGGGCTCTAGCACAGATACGCAGTATTTT

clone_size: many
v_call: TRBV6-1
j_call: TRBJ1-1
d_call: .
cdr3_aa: CASSAPGEKIAFF
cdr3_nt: TGTGCCAGCAGTGCCCCGGGGGAAAAGATAGCTTTCTTT

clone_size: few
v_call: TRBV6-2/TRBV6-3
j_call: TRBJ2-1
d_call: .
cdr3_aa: CASITLNEQFF
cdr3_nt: TGTGCCAGCATAACTCTAAATGAGCAGTTCTTC